The 20 T cell receptor beta chains below all came from one sample that was sequenced in a study of T cells in Graves' hyperthyroidism and ophthalmopathy. It was RNA transcripts that yielded the amplified TCR beta CDR3 regions. When the TCR CDR3 underwent first-round RT-PCR, the HTBI primer set was used. Using its own MiXCR run on the multiplex PCR reads, TCRdb lists one record per CDR3 protein. The sample shows 370,000 or so distinct CDR3 sequences, about 25% of them seen only once. Specimen: blood. These receptor sequences come from a man aged 50-59 years with Graves' hyperthyroidism.

This clonotype was detected ten times or more. The chain uses TRBV29-1 and TRBJ2-7; no reliable D call. The CDR3 runs to 11 residues. Trimming took 3 bases from V and 7 from J, leaving 10 bases between them. Germline CDR1 and CDR2: SQVTM and ANQGSEA. The CDR3 DNA follows: TGCAGCGTTGAGACCATGGATGAGCAGTACTTC. The encoded protein is CSVETMDEQYF.

Comments on this clonotype: This may be a read error, as it is one base from a much larger clone. The chain joins TRBV28 to TRBJ2-7; D might be TRBD2 (7 bases). The end of the DNA fits TRBJ2-1 better, so the J call may be wrong. This CDR3 has 15 amino acids. Germline assignment: CDR1 MDHEN and CDR2 SYDVKM. CDR3 sequence reads: CASSLLGGAAYEQFF. CDR3 DNA: TGTGCCAGCAGTTTATTGGGGGGGGCCGCCTACGAGCAGTTCTTC.

The chain has TRBV3-1 and TRBJ2-1, with a possible D match to TRBD2 (5 bases). The CDR3 sequence is 15 residues long. CDR1 and CDR2 from the germline V gene are LGHDT and YNNKEL (reference sequence). V lost 6 bases and J 6 bases, leaving 18 bases between the germline ends. The CDR3 sequence is CASSRELLRANEQFF. CDR3 sequence (DNA): TGTGCCAGCAGTCGAGAACTCCTGAGGGCCAATGAGCAGTTCTTC.

This clonotype was observed many times. V usage is TRBV5-1 and J usage is TRBJ2-1, with TRBD2 matching 10 bases. Losses at the gene ends were 1 base for V and 8 bases for J; bases not matched to a gene: 9. The germline V gene encodes CDR1 SGHRS and CDR2 YFSETQ. CDR3 length: 16 residues. The CDR3 DNA reads as TGCGCCAGCAGCTTGACCCTAGCGGGAGCTAACGATGAGCAGTTCTTC. The encoded protein is CASSLTLAGANDEQFF.

V is TRBV7-9 and J is TRBJ2-3, with D unclear. Germline V CDR1 and CDR2: SEHNR, FQNEAQ (reference sequence). Trimming left V 3 bases short and J 11 bases short, with 12 bases between. The CDR3 is 12 residues long. CDR3 DNA sequence: TGTGCCAGCAGCTTGGAGCGCGGTAGGCAGTATTTT. Translated: CASSLERGRQYF.

This chain connects TRBV3-1 to TRBJ1-3; D gene ambiguous. CDR3 length equals 13 residues. The V gene's germline CDR1 is LGHDT and CDR2 YNNKEL (reference sequence). V was pared by 3 bases and J by 8 bases, with 11 bases between. The CDR3 DNA follows: TGTGCCAGCAGCCAGCCCCAAGGGCACACCATATATTTT. Translated, it gives CASSQPQGHTIYF.

This clonotype was detected a few times. CDR3 sequence: CATSDPGLEKSTEQFF. Written as DNA, the CDR3 is TGTGCCACCAGTGACCCCGGACTAGAGAAATCAACTGAGCAGTTCTTC. The chain links TRBV24-1 to TRBJ2-1, with 7 bases that match TRBD2. V was clipped by 4 bases and J by 9 bases; unmatched bases: 14. This CDR3 region has 16 residues. The germline V gene encodes CDR1 KGHDR and CDR2 SFDVKD.

The V and J genes are TRBV5-6 and TRBJ2-1; 9 bases fit TRBD2. CDR1 and CDR2 (germline): SGHDT, YYEEEE. Germline trimming cut 0 bases from V and 4 bases from J; bases unmatched to any gene: 5. The CDR3 runs to 16 residues. CDR3 sequence reads: CASSLVAGGRYNEQFF. DNA for the CDR3: TGTGCCAGCAGCTTGGTGGCGGGAGGGCGATACAATGAGCAGTTCTTC.

This clonotype was observed a few times. V is TRBV5-4 and J is TRBJ1-1; D remains unclear. This CDR3 has 14 amino acids. Trimming shortened V by 3 bases and J by 2 bases, and 11 bases separated the two germline ends. Germline CDR1 SGHNT, CDR2 YYREEE (reference sequence). CDR3 coding DNA: TGTGCCAGCAGCTCGGACGGATTTAACACTGAAGCTTTCTTT. It specifies CASSSDGFNTEAFF.

This clonotype appeared many times. The chain employs TRBV2 and TRBJ2-7; D is possibly TRBD2 (5 bases). The germline V gene has CDR1 SNHLY and CDR2 FYNNEI. Trimming took 5 bases from V and 7 from J, leaving 18 bases between them. The CDR3 runs to 14 residues. CDR3 in DNA: TGTGCCAGCAGTACCCGGATTCAGCCGGGGGAGCAGTACTTC. Translation gives CASSTRIQPGEQYF.

This clonotype was observed a handful of times. The chain links TRBV20-1 to TRBJ2-1; no reliable D call. Germline V gives CDR1 DFQATT, CDR2 SNEGSKA (reference sequence). V shed 4 bases and J shed 7 bases, with 20 bases lying between them. The CDR3 spans 15 residues. This chain's CDR3 is CSATKDATSRNEQFF. CDR3 nucleotides: TGCAGTGCTACCAAGGACGCTACCTCTAGGAATGAGCAGTTCTTC.

This clonotype was counted only a few times. The gene calls are TRBV11-3 and TRBJ1-5; weak D call: TRBD1 (5 bases). The CDR3 contains 13 residues. V dropped 2 bases and J dropped 9 bases, with 11 bases sitting between them. Germline V gives CDR1 SGHNT, CDR2 YENEEA. The DNA of the CDR3 is TGTGCCAGCAGCTTATCACTTCAGGGGCCCCAGCATTTT. Encoded protein: CASSLSLQGPQHF.

This clonotype was counted only a few times. This chain connects TRBV5-1 to TRBJ2-2, with D perhaps TRBD2 (5 bases). Germline lookup yields CDR1 SGHRS and CDR2 YFSETQ. V lost 4 bases, J lost 7 bases, and 11 bases lay in between. The CDR3 extends over 13 amino acids. The CDR3 loop is CASSLWTGGELFF. In DNA form, the CDR3 reads TGCGCCAGCAGCCTCTGGACTGGCGGGGAGCTGTTTTTT.

This clonotype showed up many times. This chain joins TRBV29-1 and TRBJ1-1; D not resolved. The CDR3 loop spans 14 amino acids. The V end lost 5 bases, the J end lost 3 bases, and 16 bases lay between the germline ends. The germline gives CDR1 SQVTM, CDR2 ANQGSEA. DNA of the CDR3: TGCAGCGTTTATAGGCAGGCCCCCCACACTGAAGCTTTCTTT. The encoded protein is CSVYRQAPHTEAFF.

The chain has TRBV2 and TRBJ2-1; perhaps D is TRBD1 or TRBD2 (5 bases each). CDR1 SNHLY and CDR2 FYNNEI come from the germline V gene. The ends were cut back, 6 bases at V and 7 bases at J, with 16 bases in the middle. This CDR3 is built from 14 residues. The CDR3 reads CASRERDHRNEQFF. DNA for the CDR3: TGTGCCAGCAGGGAAAGGGACCACCGGAATGAGCAGTTCTTC.

The chain employs TRBV5-6 and TRBJ1-5; 7 bases line up with TRBD1. V dropped 0 bases and J dropped 5; count of bases not matched to a gene: 5. Germline V lookup: CDR1 SGHDT, CDR2 YYEEEE. CDR3 length: 15 residues. The CDR3 sequence: CASSLGQGRYQPQHF. CDR3 bases: TGTGCCAGCAGCTTGGGACAGGGAAGATATCAGCCCCAGCATTTT.

This clonotype was recorded many times. The CDR3 loop is CASSSQKQFF. CDR3 sequence (DNA): TGTGCCAGCTCCAGTCAAAAGCAGTTCTTC. The V call is TRBV28, the J call TRBJ2-1; no reliable D call. The V end was cut by 8 bases, the J end by 11 bases, with 10 bases between. Germline CDR1 MDHEN, CDR2 SYDVKM. There are 10 residues in the CDR3.

The chain joins TRBV18 to TRBJ1-1, with D possibly matching TRBD1 (6 bases). The germline V and J ends were trimmed by 6 bases and 5 bases, with 13 bases remaining between them. The CDR3 extends over 13 amino acids. Germline CDR1 and CDR2: KGHSH and LQKENI. The CDR3 coding sequence is TGTGCCAGCTCGCCCCAGGGGCGGACTGAAGCTTTCTTT. Translating gives CASSPQGRTEAFF.

The chain is built from TRBV6-1 and TRBJ2-2; D is tentatively TRBD1 or TRBD2 (6 bases each). CDR3 length: 15 residues. The V gene's germline CDR1 is MNHNS and CDR2 SASEGT. Trimming removed 0 bases at V and 6 bases at J, with 11 bases between. In DNA form, the CDR3 reads TGTGCCAGCAGTGAAGCTGCGGAGGGGGCCGGGGAGCTGTTTTTT. Amino acids: CASSEAAEGAGELFF.

The sample holds a few counts of this clonotype. The J gene is TRBJ2-7, the V gene TRBV4-1, with D possibly being TRBD2 (5 bases). The CDR3 loop spans 16 amino acids. The V gene lost 0 bases and the J gene lost 2 bases, with 14 bases spanning the gap. In germline, CDR1 is MGHRA, CDR2 YSYEKL. CDR3 coding DNA: TGCGCCAGCAGCCAAGATTTCGGGGAAACAACCTACGAGCAGTACTTC. Amino acids: CASSQDFGETTYEQYF.